This T cell receptor beta chain was captured in a study of blood T cell repertoires in COVID-19. Generated by immunoSEQ multiplex PCR, the TCRdb table keeps only in-frame clones and is missing some. The sample has about 140,000 clones, roughly 84% seen once. This CDR3 region has 17 residues. Per the germline V gene, CDR1 is MNHEY and CDR2 is SMNVEV (reference sequence). Trimming cost V 2 bases and J 0 bases, with 11 bases left between them. Sequenced material: peripheral blood. The TCR sequence derives from a young man with COVID-19, enrolled during active disease. The chain couples TRBV27 to TRBJ1-6; unclear D gene. The CDR3 sequence: CASSLETPNSYNSPLHF. As DNA, the CDR3 is TGTGCCAGCAGTTTAGAGACTCCAAACTCCTATAATTCACCCCTCCACTTT.